This entry concerns a single TCR beta chain. Assay: immunoSEQ multiplex PCR; the TCRdb copy retains only in-frame clones and omits some. The table has 100,000 to 150,000 clones, 87% seen once. Looked up from germline, CDR1 is SNHLY and CDR2 is FYNNEI. The CDR3 has 14 residues. The V and J ends lost 10 bases and 5 bases, in that order; junction bases with no gene match: 7. This entry comes from a study of control samples from healthy donors and cancer patients. This TCR came from a man between 18 and 35 years old in good health. V gene TRBV2 combines with J gene TRBJ2-5, with TRBD2 matching 13 bases. The sequenced sample consisted of blood. The CDR3 nucleotides are TGTGCCACCGGGGGACTAGCGGGATTGGAGACCCAGTACTTC. The encoded protein is CATGGLAGLETQYF.